Below are 30 T cell receptor beta chains sequenced from a single sample in a study of CD8 T cells in ankylosing spondylitis. Using its own MiXCR run on the 5' RACE reads, TCRdb lists one record per CDR3 protein. The table has a few hundred thousand distinct CDR3 sequences, 18% seen once; the top ten hold 25% to 40%. Sequenced input: blood, either unsorted or a sorted T cell fraction (not recorded which). Receptor source: a male donor with ankylosing spondylitis or in good health (not recorded which).

This clonotype was seen more than once but under ten times. The chain couples TRBV7-6 to TRBJ2-2, with 7 nucleotides matching TRBD1. Germline V gene sequence: CDR1 SGHVS, CDR2 FNYEAQ. This CDR3 spans 13 amino acids. Trimming cost V 6 bases and J 7 bases; bases outside gene matches: 5. The CDR3 DNA follows: TGTGCCAGCAGACGCACAGGGGTCGGGGAGCTGTTTTTT. It encodes CASRRTGVGELFF.

The V gene is TRBV29-1, the J gene TRBJ1-6; D perhaps matches TRBD1 (6 bases). The CDR3 totals 17 residues. Trimming removed 2 bases from V and 4 bases from J, with 18 bases in between. Germline lookup yields CDR1 SQVTM and CDR2 ANQGSEA. CDR3: CSVEPQTGLRYNSPLHF. The CDR3 DNA reads as TGCAGCGTTGAACCCCAGACAGGCCTCCGTTATAATTCACCCCTCCACTTT.

This clonotype was observed at least ten times. The chain joins TRBV7-2 to TRBJ2-5; TRBD1 agrees at 8 bases. V shed 5 bases and J 0 bases; nucleotides not matched to a gene: 8. The CDR3 loop spans 16 amino acids. Germline lookup yields CDR1 SGHTA and CDR2 FQGNSA. In DNA, the CDR3 is TGTGCCAGCAGCACAGACAGGGGCACGTACCAAGAGACCCAGTACTTC. Translating gives CASSTDRGTYQETQYF.

This clonotype turned up a few times. V usage is TRBV9 and J usage is TRBJ2-1; D perhaps matches TRBD1 (8 bases). In germline, CDR1 is SGDLS, CDR2 YYNGEE. The V end lost 4 bases, the J end lost 1 base, and 27 bases lay between the germline ends. CDR3 length equals 20 residues. CDR3 sequence reads: CASSISGQGRGVPSYNEQFF. The CDR3 region has the DNA TGTGCCAGCAGCATATCTGGACAGGGTCGGGGGGTCCCGTCCTACAATGAGCAGTTCTTC.

This sequence joins TRBV20-1 and TRBJ2-7, with 8 bases identical to TRBD2. J gave up 4 bases and V 0 bases, and 5 bases lay outside the gene matches. The CDR3 has 14 residues. Germline loops: CDR1 DFQATT, CDR2 SNEGSKA (reference sequence). The CDR3 DNA reads as TGCAGTGCTAGAGACTTAGCGGGGAATTACGAGCAGTACTTC. Protein product: CSARDLAGNYEQYF.

The chain couples TRBV7-2 to TRBJ2-1; TRBD2 might be the D (6 bases). In germline, CDR1 is SGHTA, CDR2 FQGNSA. V was clipped by 7 bases and J by 2 bases, with 12 bases between them. This CDR3 is 14 amino acids long. The CDR3 here is CASISLATYNEQFF. DNA of the CDR3: TGTGCCAGCATTTCACTAGCAACCTACAATGAGCAGTTCTTC.

CDR3 loop: CASSAGGQGVGYTF. The DNA for the CDR3 is TGTGCCAGCAGCGCAGGTGGACAGGGCGTCGGCTACACCTTC. The chain recombines TRBV9 with TRBJ1-2, with 8 bases fitting TRBD1. Germline loops: CDR1 SGDLS, CDR2 YYNGEE. The CDR3 consists of 14 residues. V shed 3 bases, J shed 8 bases, and the junction held 9 bases outside the gene matches. Looking up the rest from reference TRBV9 and TRBJ1-2 gives the full variable domain: DSGVTQTPKHLITATGQRVTLRCSPRSGDLSVYWYQQSLDQGLQFLIQYYNGEERAKGNILERFSAQQFPDLHSELNLSSLELGDSALYFCASSAGGQGVGYTFGSGTRLTVV.

This clonotype was observed at least ten times. The chain recombines TRBV7-9 with TRBJ2-7, with 10 bases identical to TRBD2. Germline lookup yields CDR1 SEHNR and CDR2 FQNEAQ (reference sequence). Trimming cost V 4 bases and J 6 bases; bases outside gene matches: 9. The length of the CDR3 is 15 residues. The CDR3 loop is CASSSLAGGLSEQYF. CDR3 nucleotides: TGTGCCAGCAGCTCATTAGCGGGAGGCCTTTCCGAGCAGTACTTC.

The sample holds a few counts of this clonotype. This chain uses TRBV7-9 with TRBJ2-1; 8 bases match TRBD2. Trimming took 10 bases from V and 7 from J; bases not matched to a gene: 12. The V gene's germline CDR1 is SEHNR and CDR2 FQNEAQ (reference sequence). This CDR3 has 14 residues. The CDR3 region is CATAPSGSHNEQFF. The CDR3 DNA sequence: TGTGCCACCGCACCCAGCGGGAGTCATAATGAGCAGTTCTTC.

The chain carries TRBV4-2 and TRBJ2-1; D ambiguous. Trimming left V 0 bases short and J 10 bases short, with 10 bases between. Per the germline V gene, CDR1 is LGHNA and CDR2 is YNFKEQ. The CDR3 length is 13 residues. The CDR3 loop reads CASSQERVWEQFF. The CDR3 nucleotides are TGTGCCAGCAGCCAAGAAAGGGTCTGGGAGCAGTTCTTC.

The chain carries TRBV4-1 and TRBJ2-7; D unclear. From germline, CDR1 is MGHRA and CDR2 YSYEKL. Deletions cut 2 bases from V and 0 bases from J, with 17 bases between. The CDR3 is made up of 17 amino acids. CDR3 loop: CASSQFGVGGYSYEQYF. The CDR3 DNA is TGCGCCAGCAGCCAATTTGGCGTGGGCGGCTACTCCTACGAGCAGTACTTC.

This clonotype was recorded at least ten times. V usage is TRBV6-1 and J usage is TRBJ2-3; D assignment may be TRBD1 or TRBD2 (6 bases each). The CDR3 is 15 amino acids. Germline V gene lookup returns CDR1 MNHNS and CDR2 SASEGT. Trimming shortened V by 8 bases and J by 4 bases, and 19 bases separated the two germline ends. CDR3 sequence (DNA): TGTGCCAGCTCCCTAGTCGGGGGCATGGCAGATACGCAGTATTTT. Residues: CASSLVGGMADTQYF.

This clonotype was counted between two and nine times. The V call is TRBV7-3, the J call TRBJ2-5, with D tentatively TRBD2 (6 bases). Trimming pared 2 bases from V and 5 bases from J, leaving 12 bases between. The germline V gene has CDR1 SGHTA and CDR2 FQGTGA. The CDR3 totals 14 residues. The chain's CDR3 is CASSLSGEAETQYF. CDR3 DNA sequence: TGTGCCAGCAGCTTATCGGGGGAGGCGGAGACCCAGTACTTC.

This clonotype was seen many times. The chain couples TRBV7-6 to TRBJ2-7, with TRBD1 identical over 9 bases. In germline, CDR1 is SGHVS, CDR2 FNYEAQ. This CDR3 is built from 14 residues. V dropped 3 bases and J dropped 4; count of bases not matched to a gene: 4. CDR3 amino acids: CASSFGTGIYEQYF. The CDR3 DNA follows: TGTGCCAGCAGCTTTGGGACAGGGATTTACGAGCAGTACTTC.

The chain has TRBV4-3 and TRBJ2-3, with 7 nucleotides matching TRBD2. The J segment lost 4 bases and the V segment lost 2 bases, leaving 3 bases of the junction unmatched. There are 14 residues in the CDR3. In germline, CDR1 is LGHNA, CDR2 YSLEER. CDR3: CASSQSRGADTQYF. In DNA, the CDR3 is TGCGCCAGCAGCCAATCCCGGGGGGCAGATACGCAGTATTTT.

This clonotype was found a few times. This chain joins TRBV7-9 and TRBJ2-1; 10 bases line up with TRBD2. Per the germline V gene, CDR1 is SEHNR and CDR2 is FQNEAQ (reference sequence). V trimming: 10 bases; J trimming: 6 bases; junction bases outside the gene matches: 9. This CDR3 is 14 amino acids long. CDR3 amino acids: CANQRGTSANEQFF. The DNA of the CDR3 is TGTGCCAATCAGCGTGGGACTAGCGCCAATGAGCAGTTCTTC.

The chain links TRBV29-1 to TRBJ2-2; D gene ambiguous. The germline gives CDR1 SQVTM, CDR2 ANQGSEA. The CDR3 is 14 residues long. V was cut by 6 bases and J by 1 base, with 12 bases left in between. The CDR3: CSVLTNGNTGELFF. The DNA for the CDR3 is TGCAGCGTGCTCACGAACGGGAACACCGGGGAGCTGTTTTTT.

The V gene is TRBV29-1, the J gene TRBJ2-7, with a weak D call TRBD1 (6 bases). CDR1 and CDR2 from the germline V gene are SQVTM and ANQGSEA. The CDR3 covers 12 residues. Trimming stripped 7 bases from V and 3 bases from J, with 13 bases between. The DNA for the CDR3 is TGCAGCGCAAAAACAGGGTTCTACGAGCAGTACTTC. Translated: CSAKTGFYEQYF.

The chain combines TRBV12-3 or TRBV12-4 with TRBJ2-2; D possibly corresponds to TRBD1 (6 bases). The CDR3 is made up of 15 amino acids. V shed 7 bases and J shed 0 bases, with 12 bases lying between them. The DNA for the CDR3 is TGTGCCAGCAATAGACAGGTAGCGAACACCGGGGAGCTGTTTTTT. It codes for CASNRQVANTGELFF.

The chain recombines TRBV7-6 with TRBJ2-3; 8 bases are a match to TRBD2. The germline CDR1 and CDR2 sequences are SGHVS and FNYEAQ. V was clipped by 0 bases and J by 6 bases; unmatched bases: 14. The CDR3 totals 18 residues. CDR3 sequence (DNA): TGTGCCAGCAGCTTAGCCCCGGGAAGCGGGGGCCCCCCCGATACGCAGTATTTT. As protein: CASSLAPGSGGPPDTQYF. The whole variable domain, filled in from reference TRBV7-6 and TRBJ2-3, reads GAGVSQSPRYKVTKRGQDVALRCDPISGHVSLYWYRQALGQGPEFLTYFNYEAQQDKSGLPNDRFSAERPEGSISTLTIQRTEQRDSAMYRCASSLAPGSGGPPDTQYFGPGTRLTVL.

This clonotype appeared a few times. The chain is built from TRBV25-1 and TRBJ2-7, with 10 bases that match TRBD1. The germline gives CDR1 MGHDK, CDR2 SYGVNS. J gave up 0 bases and V 0 bases, and 8 bases lay outside the gene matches. CDR3 length: 18 residues. CDR3 region: CASSEYRGTGAISYEQYF. CDR3 coding DNA: TGTGCCAGCAGTGAATATCGGGGGACAGGGGCGATCTCCTACGAGCAGTACTTC.

This clonotype has just a few counts. The chain has TRBV15 and TRBJ2-1, with D uncertain. The CDR3 contains 16 residues. Trimming removed 5 bases at V and 0 bases at J, with 14 bases between. Germline-derived CDR1 and CDR2 are LNHNV and YYDKDF (reference sequence). DNA for the CDR3: TGTGCCACCAGCCCGGCTCCGGAGAGCTCCTACAATGAGCAGTTCTTC. Amino acid sequence: CATSPAPESSYNEQFF.

This sequence joins TRBV12-3 or TRBV12-4 and TRBJ2-7; perhaps D is TRBD1 or TRBD2 (6 bases each). The CDR3 is made up of 15 amino acids. V was cut by 1 base and J by 2 bases, with 12 bases left in between. In DNA form, the CDR3 reads TGTGCCAGCAGTTTAGAGGAAGGGGGGACCTACGAGCAGTACTTC. This encodes CASSLEEGGTYEQYF.

The rearrangement joins TRBV12-3 or TRBV12-4 to TRBJ2-7; D is undetermined. The CDR3 spans 14 residues. Trimming removed 5 bases at V and 5 bases at J, with 16 bases between. CDR3 protein: CASSPSGEQDEQYF. The CDR3 bases are TGTGCCAGCAGTCCCTCAGGTGAGCAGGACGAGCAGTACTTC.

This clonotype was counted between two and nine times. V and J are TRBV20-1 and TRBJ2-3; TRBD2 matches at 14 bases. Germline CDR1 DFQATT, CDR2 SNEGSKA (reference sequence). With V trimmed by 4 bases and J by 2 bases, 14 bases remained unmatched. The CDR3 runs to 19 residues. CDR3 nucleotides: TGCAGTGCTACGGGCCTGACTAGCGGGAGGGCGGGTGCCACAGATACGCAGTATTTT. It yields the protein CSATGLTSGRAGATDTQYF.

This clonotype was recorded at least ten times. The rearrangement joins TRBV24-1 to TRBJ1-2, with 8 bases identical to TRBD1. Germline CDR1 and CDR2: KGHDR and SFDVKD. The CDR3 length is 15 residues. The ends lost 5 bases at V and 4 bases at J; junction bases unmatched: 8. CDR3 sequence: CATSGPQGAGYGYTF. CDR3 DNA sequence: TGTGCCACCAGTGGGCCTCAGGGGGCTGGCTATGGCTACACCTTC.

Many counts were recorded for this clonotype. V is TRBV4-3 and J is TRBJ2-7; 7 nucleotides agree with TRBD1. Germline-derived CDR1 and CDR2 are LGHNA and YSLEER. The CDR3 spans 13 residues. V gave up 2 bases and J gave up 6 bases; unmatched junction bases: 4. The CDR3: CASSQRYRGEQYF. In nucleotides, the CDR3 is TGCGCCAGCAGCCAACGCTACAGGGGCGAGCAGTACTTC.

This clonotype was counted only a few times. This chain connects TRBV7-2 to TRBJ2-5, with TRBD2 matching over 12 bases. Germline-derived CDR1 and CDR2 are SGHTA and FQGNSA. After removal of 11 bases from V and 7 bases from J, the junction contained 8 bases not matched to a gene. The CDR3 extends over 13 amino acids. The CDR3 coding sequence is TGTGCCGGAAGACTAGCGGGAGATGTGACCCAGTACTTC. Translation: CAGRLAGDVTQYF.

This clonotype ranks as medium-sized (0.01 to 0.1%). The genes are TRBV20-1 and TRBJ2-1; weak D call: TRBD1 (8 bases). CDR1 and CDR2 from the germline V gene are DFQATT and SNEGSKA (reference sequence). The CDR3 consists of 18 residues. The ends were cut back, 5 bases at V and 8 bases at J, with 31 bases in the middle. DNA for the CDR3: TGCAGTGCTGCCCACGGACAGGGAATTACGGGAGGATCCGATGAGCAGTTCTTC. It encodes CSAAHGQGITGGSDEQFF.

The chain joins TRBV12-3 or TRBV12-4 to TRBJ2-7, with 9 positions matching TRBD1. The CDR3 is 18 residues long. V dropped 11 bases and J dropped 2; count of bases not matched to a gene: 22. DNA for the CDR3: TGTGCCTTCAGTTTAAGGCGAGTTTGGGGACAGGGAACCTACGAGCAGTACTTC. Translating gives CAFSLRRVWGQGTYEQYF.